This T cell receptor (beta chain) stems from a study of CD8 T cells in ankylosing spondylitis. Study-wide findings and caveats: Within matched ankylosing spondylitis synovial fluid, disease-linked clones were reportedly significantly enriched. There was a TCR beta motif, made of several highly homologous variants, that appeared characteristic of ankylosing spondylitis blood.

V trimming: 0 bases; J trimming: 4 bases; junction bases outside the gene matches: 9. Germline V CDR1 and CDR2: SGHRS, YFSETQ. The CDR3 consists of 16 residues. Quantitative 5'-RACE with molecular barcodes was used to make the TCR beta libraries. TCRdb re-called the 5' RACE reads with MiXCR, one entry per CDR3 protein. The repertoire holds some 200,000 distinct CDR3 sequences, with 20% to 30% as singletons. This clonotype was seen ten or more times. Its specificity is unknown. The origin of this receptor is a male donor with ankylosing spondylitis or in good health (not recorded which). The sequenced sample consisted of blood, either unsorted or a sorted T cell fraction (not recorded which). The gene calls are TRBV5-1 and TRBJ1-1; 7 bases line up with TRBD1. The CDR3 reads CASSLAADRAFTEAFF. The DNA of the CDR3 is TGCGCCAGCAGCTTGGCGGCCGACAGGGCCTTCACTGAAGCTTTCTTT.